This TCR beta chain originates from a study of OX40 agonist ivuxolimab in advanced cancers. The overall study: Earlier treatment with anti-PD-1, anti-PD-L1 or anti-CTLA-4 was permitted, and 30% to 40% had received some.

Produced via immunoSEQ multiplex PCR; TCRdb's table is partial and in-frame only. The sample holds about 70,000 clones, around nine tenths seen once. With respect to this clone: Its antigen is not known.

Trimming at V came to 7 bases and at J to 11 bases, leaving 9 bases not matched to a gene. CDR3 length equals 12 residues. Germline V CDR1 and CDR2: MDHEN, SYDVKM. Study-wide results and caveats: Antigen specificity was not determined for the expanded peripheral T cells.

The sequences come from CD4+ or CD8+ T cells sorted from blood, collected in a trial of the OX40 agonist ivuxolimab. This TCR was sampled from an adult with an advanced solid tumor such as melanoma, head and neck, liver or kidney cancer. V and J are TRBV28 and TRBJ1-2, with TRBD1 matching over 8 bases. CDR3 region: CASTETGEVYTF. In DNA, the CDR3 is TGTGCCAGCACCGAGACAGGGGAGGTATACACCTTC.